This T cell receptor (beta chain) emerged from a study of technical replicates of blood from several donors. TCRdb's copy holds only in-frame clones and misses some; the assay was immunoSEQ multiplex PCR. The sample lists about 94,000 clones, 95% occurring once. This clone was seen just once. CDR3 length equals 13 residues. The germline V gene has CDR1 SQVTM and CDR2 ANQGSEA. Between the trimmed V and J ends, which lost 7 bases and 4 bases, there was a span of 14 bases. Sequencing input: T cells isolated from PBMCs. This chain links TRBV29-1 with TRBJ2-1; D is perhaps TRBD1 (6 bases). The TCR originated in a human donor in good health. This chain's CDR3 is CSGVGHTYNEQFF. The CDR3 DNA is TGCAGCGGGGTGGGACATACGTACAATGAGCAGTTCTTC.